Shown below are 13 T cell receptor beta chains from a single sample sequenced in a study of T cells in Graves' hyperthyroidism and ophthalmopathy. Amplified TCR beta CDR3 regions derived from RNA transcripts. The TCR CDR3 was amplified in a first-round RT-PCR using the HTBI primer set. TCRdb redid the calling of the multiplex PCR reads with MiXCR, one entry per CDR3 protein. Of 550,000 to 800,000 distinct CDR3 sequences in the sample, around 15% are singletons; the top ten hold around 15%. Specimen: blood. The receptor set was obtained from a man between 50 and 59 years old with Graves' hyperthyroidism.

The V call is TRBV4-1, the J call TRBJ2-7; TRBD1 might be the D (6 bases). Trimming took 4 bases from V and 8 from J, leaving 21 bases between them. The CDR3 totals 15 residues. Germline assignment: CDR1 MGHRA and CDR2 YSYEKL. The CDR3 reads CASSPDRSLTIQQYF. The CDR3 DNA reads as TGCGCCAGCAGCCCGGACAGATCTTTGACGATTCAGCAGTACTTC.

The chain carries TRBV25-1 and TRBJ1-5; TRBD1 agrees at 7 bases. Germline values: CDR1 MGHDK, CDR2 SYGVNS. The CDR3 has 15 amino acids. Losses at the gene ends were 4 bases for V and 0 bases for J; bases not matched to a gene: 3. The CDR3 reads CASSAGQYSNQPQHF. The CDR3 coding sequence is TGTGCCAGCAGTGCGGGACAGTATAGCAATCAGCCCCAGCATTTT.

At least ten counts were recorded for this clonotype. The rearrangement links TRBV28 to TRBJ1-2; 10 positions agree with TRBD1. V lost 5 bases, J lost 5 bases, and 14 bases stayed unmatched. The length of the CDR3 is 17 residues. The V gene's germline CDR1 is MDHEN and CDR2 SYDVKM. The CDR3 region is CASSTPGQGSLGYGYTF. In DNA form, the CDR3 reads TGTGCCAGCAGTACCCCGGGACAGGGGTCGTTAGGGTATGGCTACACCTTC.

This clonotype was detected many times. The genes are TRBV18 and TRBJ1-1, with a weak D call TRBD1 (5 bases). The CDR3 spans 12 residues. The germline gives CDR1 KGHSH, CDR2 LQKENI. V was trimmed by 4 bases and J by 7 bases, leaving 10 bases between them. As DNA, the CDR3 is TGTGCCAGCTCACTACCGGGGGGTGAAGCTTTCTTT. Translation gives CASSLPGGEAFF.

This clonotype has ten or more counts. V is TRBV2 and J is TRBJ2-5, with D maybe TRBD2 (5 bases). Trimming took off 3 bases at V and 2 bases at J, with 10 bases between the two ends. In germline, CDR1 is SNHLY, CDR2 FYNNEI. The CDR3 length is 14 residues. The CDR3 DNA sequence: TGTGCCAGCAGTGAGGGAGCGGATCAAGAGACCCAGTACTTC. As protein: CASSEGADQETQYF.

The chain carries TRBV6-2 or TRBV6-3 and TRBJ2-3; 14 nucleotides align to TRBD2. The germline CDR1 and CDR2 sequences are MNHEY and SVGEGT. V trimming: 2 bases; J trimming: 0 bases; junction bases outside the gene matches: 10. CDR3 length equals 20 residues. CDR3 nucleotide sequence: TGTGCCAGCAGTTACCTGACTAGCGGGAGGGCCCTTACTAGCACAGATACGCAGTATTTT. Translated: CASSYLTSGRALTSTDTQYF.

The chain joins TRBV4-3 to TRBJ2-4, with TRBD1 matching 7 bases. The CDR3 is made up of 15 amino acids. The germline V gene has CDR1 LGHNA and CDR2 YSLEER. V gave up 4 bases and J gave up 7 bases; unmatched junction bases: 10. CDR3 protein: CASSPSIGQDNIQYF. The CDR3, as DNA: TGCGCCAGCAGCCCAAGCATTGGACAGGACAACATTCAGTACTTC.

This clonotype occurred many times. The rearrangement joins TRBV28 to TRBJ2-5; 7 nucleotides agree with TRBD1. This CDR3 contains 12 residues. The ends lost 5 bases at V and 3 bases at J; junction bases unmatched: 0. The germline V gene has CDR1 MDHEN and CDR2 SYDVKM. CDR3 nucleotides: TGTGCCAGCAGTACAGGGGAAGAGACCCAGTACTTC. Protein sequence: CASSTGEETQYF. Using reference TRBV28 and TRBJ2-5 for the parts outside the CDR3, the full variable domain is DVKVTQSSRYLVKRTGEKVFLECVQDMDHENMFWYRQDPGLGLRLIYFSYDVKMKEKGDIPEGYSVSREKKERFSLILESASTNQTSMYLCASSTGEETQYFGPGTRLLVL.

Turning to this clonotype: No conserved phenylalanine or tryptophan ends this CDR3, so it is likely a read error. The V and J genes are TRBV7-6 and TRBJ1-4, with a possible D match to TRBD1 (5 bases). CDR1 and CDR2 (germline): SGHVS, FNYEAQ. The V end lost 3 bases, the J end lost 0 bases, and 8 bases lay between the germline ends. The CDR3 spans 15 residues. In DNA form, the CDR3 reads TGTGCCAGCAGCTTGGGACCTTCAACTAATGAAAAACTGTTTTAT. The encoded protein is CASSLGPSTNEKLFY.

In its sample, this clonotype was seen many times. This sequence joins TRBV18 and TRBJ1-6, with unresolved D. This CDR3 is 12 amino acids long. Germline-derived CDR1 and CDR2 are KGHSH and LQKENI. Trimming left V 0 bases short and J 10 bases short, with 4 bases between. The CDR3 loop is CASSPPGSPLHF. As DNA, the CDR3 is TGTGCCAGCTCACCACCGGGATCACCCCTCCACTTT.

The V and J genes are TRBV29-1 and TRBJ2-2, with 10 bases identical to TRBD1. Germline values: CDR1 SQVTM, CDR2 ANQGSEA. The length of the CDR3 is 13 residues. Losses at the gene ends were 4 bases for V and 8 bases for J; bases not matched to a gene: 4. The CDR3 region is CSVGTGGTGELFF. CDR3 nucleotide sequence: TGCAGCGTTGGGACAGGGGGTACTGGGGAGCTGTTTTTT.

In this sample, this clonotype turned up many times. Mismatch with germline at one junction end may stem from a read error. The rearrangement links TRBV12-3 or TRBV12-4 to TRBJ2-7, with D hard to call. The CDR3 runs to 13 residues. CDR3 nucleotides: TGTGCCACCGGCGGCACACACTCCTACGAGCAGCACTTC. It translates to CATGGTHSYEQHF.

This clonotype has a handful of counts. The chain recombines TRBV10-3 with TRBJ2-1; D may match TRBD1 or TRBD2 (5 bases each). From germline, CDR1 is ENHRY and CDR2 SYGVKD. The V and J ends lost 5 bases and 8 bases respectively, with 7 bases between them. The CDR3 loop spans 11 amino acids. CDR3 sequence reads: CAISTGHEQFF. The CDR3 DNA is TGTGCCATCAGTACGGGGCATGAGCAGTTCTTC.